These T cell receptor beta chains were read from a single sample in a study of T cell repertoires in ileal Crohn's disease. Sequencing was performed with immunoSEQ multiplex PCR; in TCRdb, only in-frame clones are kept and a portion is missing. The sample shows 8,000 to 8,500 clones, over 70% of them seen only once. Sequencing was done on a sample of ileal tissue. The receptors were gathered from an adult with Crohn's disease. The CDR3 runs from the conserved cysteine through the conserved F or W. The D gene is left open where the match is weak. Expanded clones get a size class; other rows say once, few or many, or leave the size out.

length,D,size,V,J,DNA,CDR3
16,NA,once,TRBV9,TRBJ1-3,TGTGCCAGCAGCGTAGCCGCGGGGGCCAGTGGAAACACCATATATTTT,CASSVAAGASGNTIYF
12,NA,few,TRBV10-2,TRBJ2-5,TGCGCCAGCAAAGGGGGGGGAGAGACCCAGTACTTC,CASKGGGETQYF
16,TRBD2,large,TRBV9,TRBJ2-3,TGTGCCAGCAGCGGGGGACTAGCGGGGGAACGAGATACGCAGTATTTT,CASSGGLAGERDTQYF
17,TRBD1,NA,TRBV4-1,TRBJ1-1,TGCGCCAGCAGCCAAGCAACAGGGGGGGGTAGGAACACTGAAGCTTTCTTT,CASSQATGGGRNTEAFF
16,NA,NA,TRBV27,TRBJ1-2,TGTGCCAGCAGAGTCCGCTCCGGGGGTTCGTCAGGGGGCTACACCTTC,CASRVRSGGSSGGYTF
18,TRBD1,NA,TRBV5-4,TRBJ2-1,TGTGCCAGCACCTCCCCCGGGACTCGGACAGGGTCCTACAATGAGCAGTTCTTC,CASTSPGTRTGSYNEQFF
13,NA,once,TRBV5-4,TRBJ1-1,TGTGCCAGCAGCGGACGAGGGCGGACTGAAGCTTTCTTT,CASSGRGRTEAFF
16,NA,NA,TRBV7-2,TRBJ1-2,TGTGCCAGCAGCTTAAGTTCGATTTCAGGGTATGGTGGCTACACCTTC,CASSLSSISGYGGYTF
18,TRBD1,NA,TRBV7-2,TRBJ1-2,TGTGCCAGCAGCTTAGTTCCGGGACAGGGTGGCAGTAGCTATGGCTACACCTTC,CASSLVPGQGGSSYGYTF
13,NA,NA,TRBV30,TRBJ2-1,TGTGCCTGGAGTGGGGCCCTTCGGTCGGAGCAGTTCTTC,CAWSGALRSEQFF
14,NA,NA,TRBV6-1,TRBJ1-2,TGTGCCAGCAGTGTTAGTCAGGGGAACTATGGCTACACCTTC,CASSVSQGNYGYTF
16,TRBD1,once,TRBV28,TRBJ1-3,TGTGCCAGCAGTTACACAGGGGGACACTCTGGAAACACCATATATTTT,CASSYTGGHSGNTIYF
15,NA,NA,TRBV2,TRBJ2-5,TGTGCCAGCAGTGAGCAAGGACAGACACAAGAGACCCAGTACTTC,CASSEQGQTQETQYF
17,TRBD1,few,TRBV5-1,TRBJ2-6,TGCGCCAGCAGCTTGGATGGACGACAGGGGGGGGCCAACGTCCTGACTTTC,CASSLDGRQGGANVLTF
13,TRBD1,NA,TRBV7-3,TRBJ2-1,TGTGCCAGCAGCTCTACAGGGGGCCATGAGCAGTTCTTC,CASSSTGGHEQFF
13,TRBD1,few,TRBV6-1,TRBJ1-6,TGTGCCAGCAGGGACACAGGGGGTTCACCCCTCCACTTT,CASRDTGGSPLHF
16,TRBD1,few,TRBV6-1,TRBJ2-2,TGTGCCAGCAGTGAATGGACAGGGAAGAATACCGGGGAGCTGTTTTTT,CASSEWTGKNTGELFF
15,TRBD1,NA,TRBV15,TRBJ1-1,TGTGCCACCAGCGGCTATGGGACAGCCAACACTGAAGCTTTCTTT,CATSGYGTANTEAFF
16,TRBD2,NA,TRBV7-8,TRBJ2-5,TGTGCCAGCAGCCCTCGGGGGGCGGGGGGACAAGAGACCCAGTACTTC,CASSPRGAGGQETQYF
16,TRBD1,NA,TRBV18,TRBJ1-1,TGTGCCAGCTCACCACCCCTGGGACAGGGACCCACTGAAGCTTTCTTT,CASSPPLGQGPTEAFF
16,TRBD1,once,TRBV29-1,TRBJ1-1,TGCAGCGTTTTATTAGTGGAACTGAGACAGGGAACTGAAGCTTTCTTT,CSVLLVELRQGTEAFF
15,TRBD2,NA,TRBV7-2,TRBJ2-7,TGTGCCAGCAGCTCTCAAAGCGGGGCGACCTACGAGCAGTACTTC,CASSSQSGATYEQYF
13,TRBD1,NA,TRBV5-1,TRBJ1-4,TGCGCCAGCGCCACACAGGGGGGAGAAAAACTGTTTTTT,CASATQGGEKLFF
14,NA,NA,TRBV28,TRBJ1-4,TGTGCCAGCAGGTCAGGACTCCTAAATGAAAAACTGTTTTTT,CASRSGLLNEKLFF
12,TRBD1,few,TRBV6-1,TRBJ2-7,TGTGCCAGCAGGACAGGGTCATACGAGCAGTACTTC,CASRTGSYEQYF
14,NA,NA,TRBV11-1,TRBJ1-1,TGTGCCAGCAGCTCAGATACAGGGAACACTGAAGCTTTCTTT,CASSSDTGNTEAFF
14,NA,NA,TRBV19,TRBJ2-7,TGTGCCAGTAGTATCCAGGGGTCATTTACCGAGCAGTACTTC,CASSIQGSFTEQYF
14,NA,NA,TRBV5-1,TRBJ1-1,TGCGCCAGCAGCTTGGCCATTACTAACACTGAAGCTTTCTTT,CASSLAITNTEAFF